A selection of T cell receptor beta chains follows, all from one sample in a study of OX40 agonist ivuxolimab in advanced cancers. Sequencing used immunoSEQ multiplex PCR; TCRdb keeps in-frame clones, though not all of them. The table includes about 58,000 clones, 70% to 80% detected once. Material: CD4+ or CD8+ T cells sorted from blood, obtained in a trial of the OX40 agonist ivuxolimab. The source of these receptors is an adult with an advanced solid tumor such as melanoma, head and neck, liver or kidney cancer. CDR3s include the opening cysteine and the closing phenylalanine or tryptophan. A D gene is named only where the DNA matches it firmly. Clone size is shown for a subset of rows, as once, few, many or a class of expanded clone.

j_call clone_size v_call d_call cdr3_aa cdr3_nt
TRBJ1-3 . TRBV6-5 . CASSYSGVGNTIYF TGTGCCAGCAGTTACTCGGGGGTTGGAAACACCATATATTTT
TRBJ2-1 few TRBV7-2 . CASSVAAGYNEQFF TGTGCCAGCAGCGTAGCGGCGGGCTACAATGAGCAGTTCTTC
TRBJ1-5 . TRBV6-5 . CASRTTVYSNQPQHF TGTGCCAGCAGAACGACGGTATATAGCAATCAGCCCCAGCATTTT
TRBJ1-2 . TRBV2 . CASSVSDTSYGYTF TGTGCCAGCAGTGTCTCGGATACGAGCTATGGCTACACCTTC
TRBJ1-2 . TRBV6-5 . CATRTDLLDGYTF TGTGCCACTCGGACAGACCTACTCGATGGCTACACCTTC
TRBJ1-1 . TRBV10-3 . CATRPGQSNTEAFF TGTGCCACCAGACCGGGACAATCGAACACTGAAGCTTTCTTT
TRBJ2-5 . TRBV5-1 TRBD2 CASSLGSTSGEETQYF TGCGCCAGCAGCTTGGGTTCGACTAGCGGGGAAGAGACCCAGTACTTC
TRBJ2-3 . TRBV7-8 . CASSHRVGTDTQYF TGTGCCAGCAGCCACAGGGTAGGCACAGATACGCAGTATTTT
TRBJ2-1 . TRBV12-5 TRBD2 CASGSDRSGSGSGNYNEQFF TGTGCTAGTGGTTCCGACAGGTCGGGGAGCGGGAGCGGGAATTACAATGAGCAGTTCTTC
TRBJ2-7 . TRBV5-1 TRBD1 CASSLGQGFYEQYF TGCGCCAGCAGCTTGGGACAGGGTTTCTACGAGCAGTACTTC
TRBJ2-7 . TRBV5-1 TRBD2 CASSLAGGPEDEQYF TGCGCCAGCAGCTTAGCGGGAGGGCCTGAGGACGAGCAGTACTTC
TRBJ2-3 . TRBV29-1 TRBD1 CSGRQGRGADTQYF TGCAGCGGCAGACAGGGAAGGGGAGCAGATACGCAGTATTTT
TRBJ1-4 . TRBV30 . CAWSALLTTNEKLFF TGTGCCTGGAGTGCCCTTTTAACAACTAATGAAAAACTGTTTTTT
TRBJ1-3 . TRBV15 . CATSRDIQGSGNTIYF TGTGCCACCAGCAGAGATATACAGGGATCTGGAAACACCATATATTTT
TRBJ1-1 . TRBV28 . CASSSRDWFTEAFF TGTGCCAGCAGTTCCAGGGATTGGTTCACTGAAGCTTTCTTT
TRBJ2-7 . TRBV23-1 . CARAHPYEQYF TGCGCCAGAGCCCACCCCTACGAGCAGTACTTC
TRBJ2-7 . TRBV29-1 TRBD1 CSVYWDSRPYEQYF TGCAGCGTTTACTGGGACAGCAGGCCCTACGAGCAGTACTTC
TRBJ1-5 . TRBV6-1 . CASTDAGFNQPQHF TGTGCCAGCACCGATGCAGGGTTCAATCAGCCCCAGCATTTT
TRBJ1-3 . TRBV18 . CASSLSWTGTGSGNTIYF TGTGCCAGCTCATTAAGCTGGACCGGGACCGGCTCTGGAAACACCATATATTTT
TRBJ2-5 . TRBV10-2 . CATLDIETQYF TGCGCCACCCTGGACATAGAGACCCAGTACTTC
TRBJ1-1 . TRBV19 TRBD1 CASSKTSTGLITEAFF TGTGCCAGTAGTAAGACCTCGACAGGGTTAATCACTGAAGCTTTCTTT
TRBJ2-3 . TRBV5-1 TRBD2 CASSLNSGSGYTQYF TGCGCCAGCAGCTTGAACAGCGGGAGCGGGTATACGCAGTATTTT
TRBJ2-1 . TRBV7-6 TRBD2 CASSLVVTGGPHEQFF TGTGCCAGCAGCTTAGTCGTAACGGGGGGGCCCCATGAGCAGTTCTTC
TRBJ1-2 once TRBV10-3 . CAISGMTGGAIYGYTF TGTGCCATCAGTGGAATGACAGGTGGGGCTATCTATGGCTACACCTTC
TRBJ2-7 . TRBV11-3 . CASSSASRTYEQYF TGTGCCAGCAGCTCCGCTAGCAGGACCTACGAGCAGTACTTC
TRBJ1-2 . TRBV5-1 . CASSLVRVEDGYTF TGCGCCAGCAGCCTGGTAAGGGTGGAGGATGGCTACACCTTC
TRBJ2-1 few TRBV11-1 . CASSPGTENEQFF TGTGCCAGCAGCCCTGGGACGGAAAATGAGCAGTTCTTC
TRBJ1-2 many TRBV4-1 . CASTDEFGHRYTF TGCGCCAGCACGGACGAGTTTGGTCATCGCTACACCTTC
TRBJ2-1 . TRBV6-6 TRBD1 CASSVGTENNEQFF TGTGCCAGCAGTGTCGGGACAGAAAACAATGAGCAGTTCTTC
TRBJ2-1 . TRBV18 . CASSPNLAIYNEQFF TGTGCCAGCTCACCAAACCTAGCGATATACAATGAGCAGTTCTTC
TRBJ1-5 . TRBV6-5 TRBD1 CASSSDREQPQHF TGTGCCAGCAGTTCGGACAGGGAGCAGCCCCAGCATTTT
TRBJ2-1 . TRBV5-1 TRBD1 CASAAGGQGWNEQFF TGCGCCAGCGCGGCGGGGGGACAGGGGTGGAATGAGCAGTTCTTC
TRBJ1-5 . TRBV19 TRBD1 CASSMGTGFQPQHF TGTGCCAGTAGTATGGGGACAGGGTTTCAGCCCCAGCATTTT
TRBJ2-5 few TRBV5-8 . CASSSDTRIGTQYF TGTGCCAGCAGCTCAGACACCCGGATCGGGACCCAGTACTTC
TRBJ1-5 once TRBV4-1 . CASSQEIAGAKRPQHF TGCGCCAGCAGCCAAGAAATTGCCGGGGCGAAGAGGCCCCAGCATTTT
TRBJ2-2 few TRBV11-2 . CASNPRGRADTGELFF TGTGCCAGCAACCCCCGGGGCAGGGCGGACACCGGGGAGCTGTTTTTT
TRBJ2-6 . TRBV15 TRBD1 CATSEGGAGANVLTF TGTGCCACCAGTGAAGGGGGCGCTGGGGCCAACGTCCTGACTTTC
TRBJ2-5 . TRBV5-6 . CASSLASSGQETQYF TGTGCCAGCAGCTTGGCCAGTAGCGGCCAAGAGACCCAGTACTTC
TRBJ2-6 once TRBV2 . CASSGDGAAGANVLTF TGTGCCAGCAGTGGCGATGGGGCTGCGGGGGCCAACGTCCTGACTTTC
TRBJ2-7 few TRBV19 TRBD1 CASAPGQHSYEQYF TGTGCCAGTGCGCCGGGACAGCACTCCTACGAGCAGTACTTC
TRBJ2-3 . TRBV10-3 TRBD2 CAISESLGGDGLTDTQYF TGTGCCATCAGTGAGTCGTTGGGGGGGGACGGCCTCACAGATACGCAGTATTTT
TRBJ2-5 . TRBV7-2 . CASSLVWQQETQYF TGTGCCAGCAGCTTAGTTTGGCAGCAAGAGACCCAGTACTTC
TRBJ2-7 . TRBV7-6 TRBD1 CASSLDTGGGFEQYF TGTGCCAGCAGCTTAGATACAGGGGGCGGTTTCGAGCAGTACTTC
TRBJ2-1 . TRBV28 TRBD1 CASDRGGNEQFF TGTGCCTCGGACAGGGGGGGTAATGAGCAGTTCTTC
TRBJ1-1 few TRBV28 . CASRAPGRTEAFF TGTGCCAGCAGAGCCCCGGGACGGACTGAAGCTTTCTTT
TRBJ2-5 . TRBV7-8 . CASSLGTIEETQYF TGTGCCAGCAGCCTCGGGACAATCGAAGAGACCCAGTACTTC
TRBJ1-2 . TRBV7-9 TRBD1 CASSLRGVTGEEYGYTF TGTGCCAGCAGCTTGAGGGGGGTGACAGGGGAGGAATATGGCTACACCTTC
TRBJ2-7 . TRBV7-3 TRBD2 CASSPTSGRAAEQYF TGTGCCAGCAGCCCGACTAGCGGGAGGGCTGCCGAGCAGTACTTC
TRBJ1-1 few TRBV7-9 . CASSLGQVITEAFF TGTGCCAGCAGCTTAGGACAGGTAATCACTGAAGCTTTCTTT
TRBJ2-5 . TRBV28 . CASSLGGRETQYF TGTGCCAGCAGCTTGGGGGGAAGAGAGACCCAGTACTTC
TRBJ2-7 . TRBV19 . CASSIGTYFAEQYF TGTGCCAGTAGTATAGGCACATACTTCGCCGAGCAGTACTTC
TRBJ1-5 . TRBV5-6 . CASSLRGYSNQPQHF TGTGCCAGCAGCTTAAGGGGGTATAGCAATCAGCCCCAGCATTTT
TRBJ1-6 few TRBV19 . CASSMGSYNSPLHF TGTGCCAGTAGTATGGGTTCCTATAATTCACCCCTCCACTTT
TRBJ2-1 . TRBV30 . CAWSVYDEQFF TGTGCCTGGAGTGTATATGATGAGCAGTTCTTC
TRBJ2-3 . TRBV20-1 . CSATGRDTQYF TGCAGTGCTACGGGGAGAGATACGCAGTATTTT